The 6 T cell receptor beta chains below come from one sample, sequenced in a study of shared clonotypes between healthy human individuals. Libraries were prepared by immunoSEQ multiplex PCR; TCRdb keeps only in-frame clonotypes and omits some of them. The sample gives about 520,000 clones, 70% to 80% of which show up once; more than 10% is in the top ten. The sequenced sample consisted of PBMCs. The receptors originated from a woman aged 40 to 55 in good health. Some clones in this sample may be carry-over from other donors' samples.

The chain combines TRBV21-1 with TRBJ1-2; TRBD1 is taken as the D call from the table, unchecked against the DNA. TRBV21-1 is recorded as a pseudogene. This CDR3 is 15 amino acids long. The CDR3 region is CASSKGTGHNYGYTF. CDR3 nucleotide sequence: TGTGCCAGCAGCAAGGGGACAGGCCATAACTATGGCTACACCTTC.

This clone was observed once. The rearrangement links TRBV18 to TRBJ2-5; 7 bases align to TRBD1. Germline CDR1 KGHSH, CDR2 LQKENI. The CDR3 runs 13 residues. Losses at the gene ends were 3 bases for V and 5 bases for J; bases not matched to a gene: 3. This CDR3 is CASSPTGMETQYF. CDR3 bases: TGTGCCAGCTCACCGACAGGGATGGAGACCCAGTACTTC.

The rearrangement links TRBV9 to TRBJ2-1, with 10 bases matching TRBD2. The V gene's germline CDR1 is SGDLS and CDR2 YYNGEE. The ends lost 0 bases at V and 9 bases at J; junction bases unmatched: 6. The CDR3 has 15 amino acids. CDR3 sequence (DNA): TGTGCCAGCAGCGTAGCTGGGACTAGCGTTGCTGAGCAGTTCTTC. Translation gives CASSVAGTSVAEQFF.

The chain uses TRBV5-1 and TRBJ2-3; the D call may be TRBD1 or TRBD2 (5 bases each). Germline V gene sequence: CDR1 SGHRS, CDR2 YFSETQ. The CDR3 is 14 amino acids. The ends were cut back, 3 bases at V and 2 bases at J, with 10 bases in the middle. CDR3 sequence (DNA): TGCGCCAGCAGCTGGGGACGCCACACAGATACGCAGTATTTT. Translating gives CASSWGRHTDTQYF.

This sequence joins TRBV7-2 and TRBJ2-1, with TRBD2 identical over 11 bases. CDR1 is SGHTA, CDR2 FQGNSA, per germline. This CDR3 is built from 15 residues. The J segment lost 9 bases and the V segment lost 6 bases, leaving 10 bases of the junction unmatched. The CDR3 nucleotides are TGTGCCAGCAGAAAGGGACTAGCGGAGGGTGGTGAGCAGTTCTTC. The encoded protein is CASRKGLAEGGEQFF.

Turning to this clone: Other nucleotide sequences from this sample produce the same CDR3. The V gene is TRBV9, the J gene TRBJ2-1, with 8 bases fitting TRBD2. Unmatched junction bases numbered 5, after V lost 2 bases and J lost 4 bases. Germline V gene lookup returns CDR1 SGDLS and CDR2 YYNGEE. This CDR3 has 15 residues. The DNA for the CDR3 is TGTGCCAGCAGCGTGGTAACTAGCGGATACAATGAGCAGTTCTTC. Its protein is CASSVVTSGYNEQFF.